This T cell receptor beta chain is from a study of blood T cell repertoires in COVID-19. Study background: Some COVID-19 samples were acute and others convalescent; all came from the United States, Italy and Spain.

In germline, CDR1 is SGHRS, CDR2 YFSETQ. The CDR3 totals 15 residues. The V and J ends lost 4 bases and 7 bases respectively, with 15 bases between them. The authors' processing: Amplifying reference gene primers gave estimates of nucleated cell counts. The assay was immunoSEQ multiplex PCR, and TCRdb's table has in-frame clones only and misses some. That table is the source of V, J and clone size, and D and trimming were worked out from the DNA. The data contain around 260,000 clones, about 88% of them singletons. The sample was peripheral blood. This sequence joins TRBV5-1 and TRBJ1-6; no firm D call. The sequence was collected from a man between 60 and 75 years old who had recovered from COVID-19. CDR3 coding DNA: TGCGCCAGCAGCCTCGGGGATCTGGGGAATTCACCCCTCCACTTT. This translates into CASSLGDLGNSPLHF.